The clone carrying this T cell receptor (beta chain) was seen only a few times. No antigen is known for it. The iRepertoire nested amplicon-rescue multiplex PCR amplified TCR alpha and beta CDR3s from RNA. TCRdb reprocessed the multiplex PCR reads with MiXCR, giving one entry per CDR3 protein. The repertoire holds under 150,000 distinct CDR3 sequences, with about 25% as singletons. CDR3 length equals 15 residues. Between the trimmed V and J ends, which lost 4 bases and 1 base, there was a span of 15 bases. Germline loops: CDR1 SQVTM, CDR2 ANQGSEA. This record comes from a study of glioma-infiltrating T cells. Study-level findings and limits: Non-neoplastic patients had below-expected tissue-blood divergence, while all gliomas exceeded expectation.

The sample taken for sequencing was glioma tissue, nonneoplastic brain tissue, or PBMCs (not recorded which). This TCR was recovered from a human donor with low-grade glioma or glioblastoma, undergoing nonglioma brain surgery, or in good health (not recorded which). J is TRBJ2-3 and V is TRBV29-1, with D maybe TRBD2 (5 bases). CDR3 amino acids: CSVGGGGYRTDTQYF. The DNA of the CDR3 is TGCAGCGTTGGCGGAGGAGGCTACCGCACAGATACGCAGTATTTT.